This TCR beta chain derives from a study of T-cell reconstitution after alpha-beta-depleted transplantation in children. Trimming removed 6 bases from V and 5 bases from J, with 20 bases in between. This CDR3 is 15 amino acids long. Per the germline V gene, CDR1 is DFQATT and CDR2 is SNEGSKA (reference sequence). Library preparation (for TCRbeta) was performed with unique molecular identifiers. TCRdb reprocessed the PCR reads via MiXCR and lists one record per CDR3 protein. The table has hundreds of thousands of distinct CDR3 sequences, roughly 17% seen once. The specimen comprised PBMCs from the stem cell graft donor, sampled from the stem cell graft. The V gene is TRBV20-1, the J gene TRBJ1-5; TRBD1 is a possible D gene (5 bases). This sequence originates from a human donor who donated a stem cell graft to a child with acute myeloid leukemia. The CDR3 sequence: CSAHNRQLGHQPQHF. The CDR3 bases are TGCAGTGCGCATAATAGACAGCTAGGGCATCAGCCCCAGCATTTT.